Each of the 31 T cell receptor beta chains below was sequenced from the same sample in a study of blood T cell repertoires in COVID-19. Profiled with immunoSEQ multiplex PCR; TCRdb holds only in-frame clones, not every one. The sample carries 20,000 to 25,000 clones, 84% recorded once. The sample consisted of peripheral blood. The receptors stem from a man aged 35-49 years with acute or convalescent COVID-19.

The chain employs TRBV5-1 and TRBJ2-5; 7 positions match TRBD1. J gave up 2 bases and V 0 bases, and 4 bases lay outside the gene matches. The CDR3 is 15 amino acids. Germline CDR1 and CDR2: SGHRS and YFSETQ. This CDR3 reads CASSLEGTAQETQYF. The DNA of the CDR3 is TGCGCCAGCAGCTTGGAAGGGACAGCACAAGAGACCCAGTACTTC.

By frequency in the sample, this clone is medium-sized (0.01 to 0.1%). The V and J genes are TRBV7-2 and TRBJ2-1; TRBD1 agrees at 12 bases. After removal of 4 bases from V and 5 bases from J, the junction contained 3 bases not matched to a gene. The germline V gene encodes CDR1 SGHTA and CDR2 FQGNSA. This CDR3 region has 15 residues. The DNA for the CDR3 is TGTGCCAGCAGCTGGGGACAGGGGGCCCACAATGAGCAGTTCTTC. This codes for CASSWGQGAHNEQFF.

The CDR3 loop is CASRQGASQPQHF. DNA of the CDR3: TGTGCCAGCAGACAGGGAGCGAGTCAGCCCCAGCATTTT. V and J are TRBV6-5 and TRBJ1-5; TRBD1 is a possible D gene (6 bases). Germline loops: CDR1 MNHEY, CDR2 SVGAGI. CDR3 length: 13 amino acids. The V and J ends lost 6 bases and 6 bases respectively, with 12 bases between them.

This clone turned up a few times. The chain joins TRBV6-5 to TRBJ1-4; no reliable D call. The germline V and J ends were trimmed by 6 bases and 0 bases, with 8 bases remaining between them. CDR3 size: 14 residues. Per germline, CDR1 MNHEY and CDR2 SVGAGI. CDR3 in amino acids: CASSLQTTNEKLFF. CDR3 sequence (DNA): TGTGCCAGCAGCTTACAGACAACTAATGAAAAACTGTTTTTT.

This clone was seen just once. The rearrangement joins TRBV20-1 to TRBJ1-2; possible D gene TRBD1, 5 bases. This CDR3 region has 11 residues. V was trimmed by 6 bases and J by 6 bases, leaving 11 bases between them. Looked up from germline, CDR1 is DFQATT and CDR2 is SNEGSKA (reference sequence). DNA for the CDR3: TGCAGTGCCAACATCAGGGATGGCTACACCTTC. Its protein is CSANIRDGYTF.

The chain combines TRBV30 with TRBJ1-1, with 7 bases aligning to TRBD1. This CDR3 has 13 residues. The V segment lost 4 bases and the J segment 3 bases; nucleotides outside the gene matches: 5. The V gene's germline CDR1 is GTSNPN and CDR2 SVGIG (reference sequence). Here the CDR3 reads CAWKTGQHTEAFF. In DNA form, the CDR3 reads TGTGCCTGGAAAACGGGACAGCACACTGAAGCTTTCTTT. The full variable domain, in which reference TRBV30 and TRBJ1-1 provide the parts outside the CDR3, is SQTIHQWPATLVQPVGSPLSLECTVEGTSNPNLYWYRQAAGRGLQLLFYSVGIGQISSEVPQNLSASRPQDRQFILSSKKLLLSDSGFYLCAWKTGQHTEAFFGQGTRLTVV.

The CDR3 region is CASAGGEFYEQYF. Written as DNA, the CDR3 is TGTGCCAGTGCAGGGGGAGAGTTCTACGAGCAGTACTTC. The gene calls are TRBV27 and TRBJ2-7; TRBD1 aligns across 7 bases. Germline-derived CDR1 and CDR2 are MNHEY and SMNVEV (reference sequence). Trimming removed 9 bases from V and 3 bases from J; junction bases left unmatched: 8. This CDR3 has 13 residues.

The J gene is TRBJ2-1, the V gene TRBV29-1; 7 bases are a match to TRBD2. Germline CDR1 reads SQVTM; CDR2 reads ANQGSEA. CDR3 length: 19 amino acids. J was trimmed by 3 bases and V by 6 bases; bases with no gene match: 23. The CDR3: CSVGRVLSGKTVFYNEQFF. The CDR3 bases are TGCAGCGTCGGCAGGGTTTTAAGCGGGAAGACAGTTTTCTACAATGAGCAGTTCTTC.

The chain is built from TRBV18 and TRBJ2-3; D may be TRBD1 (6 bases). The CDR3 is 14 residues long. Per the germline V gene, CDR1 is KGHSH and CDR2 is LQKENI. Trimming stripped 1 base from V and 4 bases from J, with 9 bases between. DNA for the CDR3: TGTGCCAGCTCACCACTAGAGGGGGCAGATACGCAGTATTTT. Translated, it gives CASSPLEGADTQYF.

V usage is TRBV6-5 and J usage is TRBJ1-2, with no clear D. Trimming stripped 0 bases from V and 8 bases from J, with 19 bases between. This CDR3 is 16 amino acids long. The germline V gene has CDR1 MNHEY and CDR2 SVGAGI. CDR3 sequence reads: CASSYSSGLRLNGYTF. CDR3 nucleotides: TGTGCCAGCAGTTACTCGAGTGGACTAAGGCTTAACGGCTACACCTTC.

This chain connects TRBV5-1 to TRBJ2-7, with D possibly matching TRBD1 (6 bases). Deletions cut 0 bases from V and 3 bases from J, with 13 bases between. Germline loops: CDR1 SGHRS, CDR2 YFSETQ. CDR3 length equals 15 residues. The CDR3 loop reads CASSLDRPGVYEQYF. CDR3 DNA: TGCGCCAGCAGCTTGGATCGGCCAGGGGTCTACGAGCAGTACTTC.

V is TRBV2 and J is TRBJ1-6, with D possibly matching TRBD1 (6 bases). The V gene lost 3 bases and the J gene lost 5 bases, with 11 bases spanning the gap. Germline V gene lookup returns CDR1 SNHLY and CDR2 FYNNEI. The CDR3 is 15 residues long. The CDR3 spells CASSEQGMDNSPLHF. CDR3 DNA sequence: TGTGCCAGCAGTGAGCAGGGGATGGATAATTCACCCCTCCACTTT.

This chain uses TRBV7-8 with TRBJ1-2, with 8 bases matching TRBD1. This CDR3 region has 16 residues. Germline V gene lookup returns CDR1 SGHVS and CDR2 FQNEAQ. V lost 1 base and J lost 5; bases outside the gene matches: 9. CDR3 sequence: CASSLVAGGFGYGYTF. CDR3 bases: TGTGCCAGCAGCTTAGTGGCAGGGGGCTTTGGTTATGGCTACACCTTC.

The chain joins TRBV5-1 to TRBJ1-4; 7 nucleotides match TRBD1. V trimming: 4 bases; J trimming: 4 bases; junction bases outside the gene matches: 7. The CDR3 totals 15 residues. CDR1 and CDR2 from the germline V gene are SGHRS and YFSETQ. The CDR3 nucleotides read TGCGCCAGCAGCCTCGACAGGGCTGATAATGAAAAACTGTTTTTT. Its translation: CASSLDRADNEKLFF. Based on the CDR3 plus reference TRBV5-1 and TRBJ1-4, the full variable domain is KAGVTQTPRYLIKTRGQQVTLSCSPISGHRSVSWYQQTPGQGLQFLFEYFSETQRNKGNFPGRFSGRQFSNSRSEMNVSTLELGDSALYLCASSLDRADNEKLFFGSGTQLSVL.

Written as DNA, the CDR3 is TGTGCCAGCAGCTCGAGGGTAGCGGGTAACCCTAGCACAGATACGCAGTATTTT. It codes for CASSSRVAGNPSTDTQYF. V and J are TRBV13 and TRBJ2-3; 7 bases are shared with TRBD2. V gave up 4 bases and J gave up 0 bases; unmatched junction bases: 13. This CDR3 is 18 amino acids long. The V gene's germline CDR1 is PRHDT and CDR2 FYEKMQ (reference sequence).

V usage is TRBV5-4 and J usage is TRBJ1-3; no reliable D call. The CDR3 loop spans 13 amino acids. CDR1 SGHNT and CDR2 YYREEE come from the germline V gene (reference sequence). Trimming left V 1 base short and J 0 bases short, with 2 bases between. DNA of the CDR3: TGTGCCAGCAGCTTGTACTCTGGAAACACCATATATTTT. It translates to CASSLYSGNTIYF.

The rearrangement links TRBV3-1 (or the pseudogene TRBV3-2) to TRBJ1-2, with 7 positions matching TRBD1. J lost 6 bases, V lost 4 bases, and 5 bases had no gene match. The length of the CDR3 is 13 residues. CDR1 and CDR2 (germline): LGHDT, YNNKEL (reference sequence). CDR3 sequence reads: CASSRRGEDGYTF. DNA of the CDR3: TGTGCCAGCAGCCGCAGGGGGGAGGATGGCTACACCTTC.

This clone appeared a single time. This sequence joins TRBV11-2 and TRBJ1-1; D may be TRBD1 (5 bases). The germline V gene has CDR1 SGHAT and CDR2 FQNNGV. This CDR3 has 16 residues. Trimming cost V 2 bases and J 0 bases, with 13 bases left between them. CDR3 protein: CASSLFSGGVNTEAFF. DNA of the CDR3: TGTGCCAGCAGCTTATTCTCCGGGGGGGTGAACACTGAAGCTTTCTTT.

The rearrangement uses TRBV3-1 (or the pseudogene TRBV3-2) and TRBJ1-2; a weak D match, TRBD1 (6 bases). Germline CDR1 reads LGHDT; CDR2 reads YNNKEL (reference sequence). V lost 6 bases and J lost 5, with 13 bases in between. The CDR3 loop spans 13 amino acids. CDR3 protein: CASSLKDRYGYTF. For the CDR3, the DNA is TGTGCCAGCAGTCTTAAGGACAGATATGGCTACACCTTC.

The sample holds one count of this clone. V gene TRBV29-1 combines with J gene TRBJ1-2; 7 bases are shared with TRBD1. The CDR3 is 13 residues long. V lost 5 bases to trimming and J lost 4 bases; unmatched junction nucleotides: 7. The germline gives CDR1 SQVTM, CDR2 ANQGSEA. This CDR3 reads CSVQGDLLYGYTF. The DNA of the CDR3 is TGCAGCGTTCAGGGGGACCTCCTCTATGGCTACACCTTC.

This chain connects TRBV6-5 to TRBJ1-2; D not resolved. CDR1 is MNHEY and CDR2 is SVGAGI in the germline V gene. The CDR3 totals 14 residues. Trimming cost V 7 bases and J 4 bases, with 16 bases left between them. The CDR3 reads CASIPSSAGYGYTF. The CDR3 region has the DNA TGTGCCAGCATCCCCTCTTCGGCAGGCTATGGCTACACCTTC.

DNA for the CDR3: TGCGCCAGCAGCTTCACTAGCGGGGCCGGGGAGCTGTTTTTT. It is translated as CASSFTSGAGELFF. The J gene is TRBJ2-2, the V gene TRBV5-1, with TRBD2 matching over 10 bases. V shed 2 bases and J 6 bases; nucleotides not matched to a gene: 1. Germline V gene sequence: CDR1 SGHRS, CDR2 YFSETQ. The CDR3 runs 14 residues.

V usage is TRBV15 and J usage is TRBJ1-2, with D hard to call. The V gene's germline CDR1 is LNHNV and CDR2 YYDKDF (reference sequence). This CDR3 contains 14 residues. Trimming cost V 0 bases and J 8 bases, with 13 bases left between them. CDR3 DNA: TGTGCCACCAGCAGAGATCGAGGCGATTGGGGCTACACCTTC. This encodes CATSRDRGDWGYTF. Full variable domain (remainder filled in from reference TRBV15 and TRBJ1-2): DAMVIQNPRYQVTQFGKPVTLSCSQTLNHNVMYWYQQKSSQAPKLLFHYYDKDFNNEADTPDNFQSRRPNTSFCFLDIRSPGLGDTAMYLCATSRDRGDWGYTFGSGTRLTVV.

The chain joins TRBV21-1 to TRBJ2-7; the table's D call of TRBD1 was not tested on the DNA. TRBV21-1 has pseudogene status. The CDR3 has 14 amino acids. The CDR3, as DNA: TGTGCCAGCACAGGACAGGTCGGACCCTACGAGCAGTACTTC. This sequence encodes CASTGQVGPYEQYF.

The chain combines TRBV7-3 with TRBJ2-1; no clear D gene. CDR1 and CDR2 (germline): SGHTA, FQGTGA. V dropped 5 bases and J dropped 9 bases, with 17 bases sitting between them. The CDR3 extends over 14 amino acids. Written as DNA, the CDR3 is TGTGCCAGCAGCGCCCACCATGACTTCAGTGAGCAGTTCTTC. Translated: CASSAHHDFSEQFF.

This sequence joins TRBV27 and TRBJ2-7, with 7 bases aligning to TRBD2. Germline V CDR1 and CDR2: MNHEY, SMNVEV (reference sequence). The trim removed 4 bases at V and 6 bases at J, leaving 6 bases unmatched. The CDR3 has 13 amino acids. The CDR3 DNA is TGTGCCAGCAGTTCCGGACTAGGCTTCGAGCAGTACTTC. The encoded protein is CASSSGLGFEQYF.

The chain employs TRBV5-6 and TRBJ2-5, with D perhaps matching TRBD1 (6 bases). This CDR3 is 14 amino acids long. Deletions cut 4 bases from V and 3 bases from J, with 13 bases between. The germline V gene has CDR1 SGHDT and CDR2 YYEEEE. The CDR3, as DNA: TGTGCCAGCAGCCAGGACAGAGCAAAAGAGACCCAGTACTTC. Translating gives CASSQDRAKETQYF. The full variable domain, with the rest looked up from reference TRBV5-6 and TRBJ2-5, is DAGVTQSPTHLIKTRGQQVTLRCSPKSGHDTVSWYQQALGQGPQFIFQYYEEEERQRGNFPDRFSGHQFPNYSSELNVNALLLGDSALYLCASSQDRAKETQYFGPGTRLLVL.

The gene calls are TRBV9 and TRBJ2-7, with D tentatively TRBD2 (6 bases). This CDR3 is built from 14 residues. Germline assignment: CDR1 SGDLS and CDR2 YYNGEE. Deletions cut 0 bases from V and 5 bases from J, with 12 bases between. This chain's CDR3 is CASSVGLGADEQYF. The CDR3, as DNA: TGTGCCAGCAGCGTAGGACTAGGTGCGGACGAGCAGTACTTC. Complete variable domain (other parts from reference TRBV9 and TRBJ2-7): DSGVTQTPKHLITATGQRVTLRCSPRSGDLSVYWYQQSLDQGLQFLIQYYNGEERAKGNILERFSAQQFPDLHSELNLSSLELGDSALYFCASSVGLGADEQYFGPGTRLTVT.

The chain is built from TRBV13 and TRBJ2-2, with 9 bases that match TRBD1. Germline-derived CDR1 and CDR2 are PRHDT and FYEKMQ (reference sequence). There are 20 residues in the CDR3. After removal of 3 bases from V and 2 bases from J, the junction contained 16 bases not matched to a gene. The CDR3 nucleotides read TGTGCCAGCAGCTTGCCTACAGGGGGCCGGCTCACCCTAAACACCGGGGAGCTGTTTTTT. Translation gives CASSLPTGGRLTLNTGELFF. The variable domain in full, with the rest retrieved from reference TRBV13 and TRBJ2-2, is AAGVIQSPRHLIKEKRETATLKCYPIPRHDTVYWYQQGPGQDPQFLISFYEKMQSDKGSIPDRFSAQQFSDYHSELNMSSLELGDSALYFCASSLPTGGRLTLNTGELFFGEGSRLTVL.

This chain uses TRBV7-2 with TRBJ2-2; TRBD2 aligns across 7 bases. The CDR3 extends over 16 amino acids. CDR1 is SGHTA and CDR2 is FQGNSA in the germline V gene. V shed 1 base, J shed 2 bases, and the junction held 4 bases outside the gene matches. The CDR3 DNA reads TGTGCCAGCAGCTTAGAGTCGGGACTAAACACCGGGGAGCTGTTTTTT. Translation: CASSLESGLNTGELFF.

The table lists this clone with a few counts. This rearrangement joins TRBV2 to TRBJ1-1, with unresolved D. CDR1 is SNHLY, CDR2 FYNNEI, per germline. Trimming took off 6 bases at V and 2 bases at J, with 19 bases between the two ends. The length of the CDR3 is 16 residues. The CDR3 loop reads CASRTGLGRENTEAFF. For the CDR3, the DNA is TGTGCCAGCAGGACGGGGTTAGGGCGGGAAAACACTGAAGCTTTCTTT.